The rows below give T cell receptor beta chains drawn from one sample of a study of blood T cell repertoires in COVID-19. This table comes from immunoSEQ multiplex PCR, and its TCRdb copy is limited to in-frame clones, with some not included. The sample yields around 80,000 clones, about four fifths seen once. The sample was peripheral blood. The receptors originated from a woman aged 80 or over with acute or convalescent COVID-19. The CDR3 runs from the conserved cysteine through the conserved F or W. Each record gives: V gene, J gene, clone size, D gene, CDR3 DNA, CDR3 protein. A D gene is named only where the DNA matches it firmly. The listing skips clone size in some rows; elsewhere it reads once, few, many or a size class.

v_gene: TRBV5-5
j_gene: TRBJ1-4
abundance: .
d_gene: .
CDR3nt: TGTGCCAGCAGCTTGGTTGAGGTCGGGGGGAGTGAAAAACTGTTTTTT
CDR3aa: CASSLVEVGGSEKLFF

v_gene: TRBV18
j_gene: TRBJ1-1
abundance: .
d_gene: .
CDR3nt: TGTGCCAGCTCACCAGGGGAGGCAGGGAGGACTGAAGCTTTCTTT
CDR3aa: CASSPGEAGRTEAFF

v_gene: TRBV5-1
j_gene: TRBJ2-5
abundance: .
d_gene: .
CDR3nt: TGCGCCAGCAGCTTGGACTACTCTGGGGAGACCCAGTACTTC
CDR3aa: CASSLDYSGETQYF

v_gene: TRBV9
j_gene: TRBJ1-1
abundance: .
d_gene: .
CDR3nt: TGTGCCAGCAGCGTAGTGTACAGGGACACTGAAGCTTTCTTT
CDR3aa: CASSVVYRDTEAFF

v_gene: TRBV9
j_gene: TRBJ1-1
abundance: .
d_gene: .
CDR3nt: TGTGCCAGCAGCGGGGCCCCGAACACTGAAGCTTTCTTT
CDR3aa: CASSGAPNTEAFF

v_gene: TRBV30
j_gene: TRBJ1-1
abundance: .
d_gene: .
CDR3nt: TGTGCCTGGAGTAGGGGGGGGAACACTGAAGCTTTCTTT
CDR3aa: CAWSRGGNTEAFF

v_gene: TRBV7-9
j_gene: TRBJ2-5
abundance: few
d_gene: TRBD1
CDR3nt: TGTGCCAGCAGCCTACAGGGGGGTGGCCAAGAGACCCAGTACTTC
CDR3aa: CASSLQGGGQETQYF

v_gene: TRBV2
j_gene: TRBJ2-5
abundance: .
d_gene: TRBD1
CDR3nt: TGTGCCAGCAGCTTGGTAGGGGGCGGACAAGAGACCCAGTACTTC
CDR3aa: CASSLVGGGQETQYF

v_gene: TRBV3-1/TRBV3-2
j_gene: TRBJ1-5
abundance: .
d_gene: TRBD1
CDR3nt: TGTGCCAGCAGCCAAAAGGGGGCGGCTCAGCCCCAGCATTTT
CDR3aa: CASSQKGAAQPQHF

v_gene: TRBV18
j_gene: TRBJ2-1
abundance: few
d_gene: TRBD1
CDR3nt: TGTGCCAGCTCACCCCGGGACAGGGGTCCTGTTAGCTCCTACAATGAGCAGTTCTTC
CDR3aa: CASSPRDRGPVSSYNEQFF

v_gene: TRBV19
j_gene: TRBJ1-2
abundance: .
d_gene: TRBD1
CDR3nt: TGTGCCAGTAGTAACGTACGGGACAGGACCGGCTACACCTTC
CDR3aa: CASSNVRDRTGYTF

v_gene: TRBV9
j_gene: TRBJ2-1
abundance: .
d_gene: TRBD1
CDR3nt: TGTGCCAGACAGGGGTACAATGAGCAGTTCTTC
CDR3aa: CARQGYNEQFF

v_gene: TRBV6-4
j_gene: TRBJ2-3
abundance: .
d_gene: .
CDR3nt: TGTGCCAGCAGGGTAACAGGACATAGCACAGATACGCAGTATTTT
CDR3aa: CASRVTGHSTDTQYF

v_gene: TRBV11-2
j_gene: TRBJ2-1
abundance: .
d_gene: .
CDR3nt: TGTGCCAGCAGCTTAGGACAGGTTTTCGAGCAGTTCTTC
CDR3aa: CASSLGQVFEQFF

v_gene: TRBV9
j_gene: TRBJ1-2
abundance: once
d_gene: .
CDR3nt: TGTGCCAGCAGCCTTCCAGGTGGCTACACCTTC
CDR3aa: CASSLPGGYTF

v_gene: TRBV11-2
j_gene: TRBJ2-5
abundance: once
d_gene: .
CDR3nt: TGTGCCAGCAGCTTAGTAGTCCGCTCGGAGACCCAGTACTTC
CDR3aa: CASSLVVRSETQYF

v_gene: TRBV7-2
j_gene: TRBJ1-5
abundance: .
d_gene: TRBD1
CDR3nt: TGTGCCAGCAGCTTAGGACAGGGAGATCAGCCCCAGCATTTT
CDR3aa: CASSLGQGDQPQHF

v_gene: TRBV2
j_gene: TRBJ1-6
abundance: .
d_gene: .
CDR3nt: TGTGCCAGCAGGGACAGCAATTCACCCCTCCACTTT
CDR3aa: CASRDSNSPLHF

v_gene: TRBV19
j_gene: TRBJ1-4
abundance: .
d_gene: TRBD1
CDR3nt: TGTGCCAGTAGTATTGGGACAGGGACTAATGAAAAACTGTTTTTT
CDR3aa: CASSIGTGTNEKLFF

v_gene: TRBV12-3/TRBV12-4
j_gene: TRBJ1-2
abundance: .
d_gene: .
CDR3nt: TGTGCCAGCAGTCCGGGGGGGGCCGGTGGCTACACCTTC
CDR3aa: CASSPGGAGGYTF

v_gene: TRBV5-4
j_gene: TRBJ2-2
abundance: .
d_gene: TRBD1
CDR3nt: TGTGCCAGCAGCCGGACAGGGACGAACACCGGGGAGCTGTTTTTT
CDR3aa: CASSRTGTNTGELFF

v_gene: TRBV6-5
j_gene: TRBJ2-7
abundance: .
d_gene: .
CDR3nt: TGTGCCAGCAGTTACTCGATTCGGGGTAACGAGCAGTACTTC
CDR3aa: CASSYSIRGNEQYF

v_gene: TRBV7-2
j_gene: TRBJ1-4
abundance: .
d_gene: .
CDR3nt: TGTGCCAGCATGGGATTTGGTCATCAGGGGGAAAAACTGTTTTTT
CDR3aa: CASMGFGHQGEKLFF

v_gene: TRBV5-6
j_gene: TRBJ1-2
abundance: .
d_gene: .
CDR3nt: TGTGCCAGCAGCTTGAAGGGGCTAGATGGCTACACCTTC
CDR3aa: CASSLKGLDGYTF

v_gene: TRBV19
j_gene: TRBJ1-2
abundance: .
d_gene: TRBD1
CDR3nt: TGTGCCAGTAGTCCCAGTGCCGGGACAGGGGTTAGTACCTTC
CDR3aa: CASSPSAGTGVSTF

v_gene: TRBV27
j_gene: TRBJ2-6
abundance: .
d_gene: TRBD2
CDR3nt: TGTGCCAGCAGTTTATCCCTGGCGGGGGTCGGCGCCAACGTCCTGACTTTC
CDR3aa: CASSLSLAGVGANVLTF

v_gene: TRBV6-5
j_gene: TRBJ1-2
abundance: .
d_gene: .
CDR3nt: TGTGCCAGCAGTTACCGGGGAGCAGCCCCGTATGGCTACACCTTC
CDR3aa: CASSYRGAAPYGYTF

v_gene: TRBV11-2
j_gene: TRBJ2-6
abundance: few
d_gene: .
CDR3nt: TGTGCCAGCAGCCCTAGGCCCTCTGGGGCCAACGTCCTGACTTTC
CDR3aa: CASSPRPSGANVLTF

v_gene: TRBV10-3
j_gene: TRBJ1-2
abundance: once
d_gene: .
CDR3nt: TGTGCCACCCGACAGGAGCCTAACTATGGCTACACCTTC
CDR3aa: CATRQEPNYGYTF

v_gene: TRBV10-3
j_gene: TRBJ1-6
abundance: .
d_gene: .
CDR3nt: TGTGCCATCAGTGAGCTGTTGGGCAGCTCCTATAATTCACCCCTCCACTTT
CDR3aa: CAISELLGSSYNSPLHF

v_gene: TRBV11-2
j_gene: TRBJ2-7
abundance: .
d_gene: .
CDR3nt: TGTGCCAGCAGCTCGATTTTGGGGGCTGACTACGAGCAGTACTTC
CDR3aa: CASSSILGADYEQYF

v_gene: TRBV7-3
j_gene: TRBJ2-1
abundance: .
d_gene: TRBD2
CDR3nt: TGTGCCAGCAGCATTGGACTAGCGGGGCACAATGAGCAGTTCTTC
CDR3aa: CASSIGLAGHNEQFF

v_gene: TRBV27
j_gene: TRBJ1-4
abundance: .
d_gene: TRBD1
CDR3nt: TGTGCCAGCAGTAGCGACAGGGCCGGTGGGGAAAAACTGTTTTTT
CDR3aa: CASSSDRAGGEKLFF

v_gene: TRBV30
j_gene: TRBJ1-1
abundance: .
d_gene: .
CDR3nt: TGTGCCTGGAGCCGGGGGGGGGAGAGCGCTGAAGCTTTCTTT
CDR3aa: CAWSRGGESAEAFF

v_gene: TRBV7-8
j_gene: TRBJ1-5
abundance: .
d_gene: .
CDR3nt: TGTGCCAGCAGCTTAGATTCAAAAGGGGCCGGTCTGGGCAATCAGCCCCAGCATTTT
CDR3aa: CASSLDSKGAGLGNQPQHF

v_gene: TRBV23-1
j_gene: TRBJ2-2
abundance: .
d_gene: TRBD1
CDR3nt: TGCGCCAGCAGTCAAGGGGGACAGGGGGCCGGGGAGCTGTTTTTT
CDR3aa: CASSQGGQGAGELFF

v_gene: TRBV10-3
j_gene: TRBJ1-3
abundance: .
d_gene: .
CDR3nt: TGTGCCATCAGTGGCCCCAGGGGCAACTCTGGAAACACCATATATTTT
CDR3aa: CAISGPRGNSGNTIYF

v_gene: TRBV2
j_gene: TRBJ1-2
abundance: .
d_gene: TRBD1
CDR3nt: TGTGCCAGCGAGACAGGGATCGCCTATGGCTACACCTTC
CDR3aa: CASETGIAYGYTF

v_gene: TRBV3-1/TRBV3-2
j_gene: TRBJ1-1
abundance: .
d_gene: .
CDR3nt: TGTGCCAGCAGCCAAGTGGGTAGCGCTTTCTTT
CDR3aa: CASSQVGSAFF

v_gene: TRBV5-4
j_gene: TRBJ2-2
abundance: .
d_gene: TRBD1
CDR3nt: TGTGCCAGCAGCGTCGACAGGGGGCACACCGGGGAGCTGTTTTTT
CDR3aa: CASSVDRGHTGELFF

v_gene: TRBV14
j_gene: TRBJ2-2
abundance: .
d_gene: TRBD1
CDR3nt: TGTGCCAGCAGACATACCGGGACAGGGGGGACCGGGGAGCTGTTTTTT
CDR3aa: CASRHTGTGGTGELFF

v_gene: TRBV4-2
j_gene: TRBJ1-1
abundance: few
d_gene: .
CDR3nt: TGTGCCAGCAGCCGCATAAAAGAGGTTGAAGCTTTCTTT
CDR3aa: CASSRIKEVEAFF

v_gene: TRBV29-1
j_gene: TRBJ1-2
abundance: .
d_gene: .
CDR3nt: TGCAGCGTTGAACGCCGGACAGACGCCTATGGCTACACCTTC
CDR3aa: CSVERRTDAYGYTF

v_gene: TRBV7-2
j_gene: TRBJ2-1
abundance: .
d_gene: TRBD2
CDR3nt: TGTGCCAGCAGCTTCCTAGCGGGGGGATCAAACAATGAGCAGTTCTTC
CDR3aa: CASSFLAGGSNNEQFF

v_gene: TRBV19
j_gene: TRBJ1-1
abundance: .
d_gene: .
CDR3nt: TGTGCCAGTAAGAACGAGGGGGGGTTCACTGAAGCTTTCTTT
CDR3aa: CASKNEGGFTEAFF

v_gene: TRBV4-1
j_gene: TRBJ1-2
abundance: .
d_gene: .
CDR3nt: TGCGCCAGCAGCCAAATAGGGGCAGGGCGGGGCTACACCTTC
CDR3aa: CASSQIGAGRGYTF

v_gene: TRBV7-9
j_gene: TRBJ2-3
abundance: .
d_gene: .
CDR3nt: TGTGCCAGCAGCCCCGGGAGTACTAGCACAGATACGCAGTATTTT
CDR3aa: CASSPGSTSTDTQYF

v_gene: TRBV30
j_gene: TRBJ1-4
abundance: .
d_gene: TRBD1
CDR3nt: TGTGCCTGGAGTCTAGGACAGGGAAATGAAAAACTGTTTTTT
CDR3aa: CAWSLGQGNEKLFF

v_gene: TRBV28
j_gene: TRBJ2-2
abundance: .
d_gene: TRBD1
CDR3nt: TGTGCCAGCAGTTCCCCGACAGGGATGAACACCGGGGAGCTGTTTTTT
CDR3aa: CASSSPTGMNTGELFF

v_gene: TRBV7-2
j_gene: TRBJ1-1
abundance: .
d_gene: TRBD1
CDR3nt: TGTGCCAGCAGCCGTCCACCCGGGACAGGCTTTGAAGCTTTCTTT
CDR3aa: CASSRPPGTGFEAFF

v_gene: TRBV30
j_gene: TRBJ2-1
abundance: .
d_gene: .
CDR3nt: TGTGCCTGGACCGCCGACCAGGGGGGCCGTGAGCAGTTCTTC
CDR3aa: CAWTADQGGREQFF